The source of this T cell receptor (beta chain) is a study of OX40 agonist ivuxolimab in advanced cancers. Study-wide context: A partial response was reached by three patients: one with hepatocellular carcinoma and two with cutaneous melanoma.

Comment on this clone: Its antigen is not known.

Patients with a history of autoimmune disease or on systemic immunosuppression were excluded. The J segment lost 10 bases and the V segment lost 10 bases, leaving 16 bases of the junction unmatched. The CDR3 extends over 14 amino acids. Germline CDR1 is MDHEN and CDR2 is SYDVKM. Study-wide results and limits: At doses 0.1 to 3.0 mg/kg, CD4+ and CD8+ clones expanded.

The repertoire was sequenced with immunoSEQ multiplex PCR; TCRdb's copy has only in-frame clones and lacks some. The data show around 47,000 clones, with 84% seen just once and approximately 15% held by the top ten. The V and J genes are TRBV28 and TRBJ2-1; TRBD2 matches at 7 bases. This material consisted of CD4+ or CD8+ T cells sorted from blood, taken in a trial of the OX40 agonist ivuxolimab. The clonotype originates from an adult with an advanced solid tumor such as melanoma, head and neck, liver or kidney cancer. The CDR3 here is CATSDRSSSGEQFF. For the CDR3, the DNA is TGTGCCACCAGCGATCGGAGCTCTAGCGGCGAGCAGTTCTTC. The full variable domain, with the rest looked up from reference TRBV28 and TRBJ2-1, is DVKVTQSSRYLVKRTGEKVFLECVQDMDHENMFWYRQDPGLGLRLIYFSYDVKMKEKGDIPEGYSVSREKKERFSLILESASTNQTSMYLCATSDRSSSGEQFFGPGTRLTVL.